This T cell receptor beta chain was retrieved from a study of T cells in Graves' hyperthyroidism and ophthalmopathy. Reasons for excluding patients were uncontrolled infection, other autoimmune disease, pregnancy or lactation. Orbital computed tomography and thyroid ultrasound, together with serum TRAb and thyroxine and clinical symptoms, were used for diagnoses. Only one count was recorded for this clonotype. The target antigen is unknown. The study, taken as a whole, reports: Most expanded thyroid clonotypes above 0.001 recurred in blood. From stable hyperthyroidism, ophthalmopathy was set apart by a 13 V-J model.

V shed 5 bases and J shed 1 base, with 14 bases lying between them. There are 15 residues in the CDR3. TCR beta CDR3 sequences were amplified from RNA transcripts. With the HTBI primer set, the TCR CDR3 went through a first round of RT-PCR. MiXCR, run by TCRdb on the multiplex PCR reads, gives a single entry per CDR3 protein. The sample carries 300,000 to 450,000 distinct CDR3 sequences, about 13% recorded once. The sequence came from a man between 25 and 39 years old with Graves' hyperthyroidism that later progressed to Graves' ophthalmopathy. The chain is built from TRBV12-3 or TRBV12-4 and TRBJ1-1, with D possibly TRBD1 on 5 matching bases. Input material: blood. CDR3 DNA: TGTGCCAGCAGTGGGGGGGGGGGAGGGAACACTGAAGCTTTCTTT. Translated: CASSGGGGGNTEAFF.